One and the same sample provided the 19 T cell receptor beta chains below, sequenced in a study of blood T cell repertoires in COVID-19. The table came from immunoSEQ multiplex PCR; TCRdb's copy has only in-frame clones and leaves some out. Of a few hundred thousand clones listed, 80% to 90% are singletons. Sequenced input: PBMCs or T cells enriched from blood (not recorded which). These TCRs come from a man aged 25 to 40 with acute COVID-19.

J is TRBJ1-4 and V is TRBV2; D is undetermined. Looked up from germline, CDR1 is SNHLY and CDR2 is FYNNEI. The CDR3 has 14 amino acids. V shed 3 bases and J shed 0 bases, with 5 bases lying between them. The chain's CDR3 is CASSDHATNEKLFF. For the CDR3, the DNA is TGTGCCAGCAGTGATCATGCAACTAATGAAAAACTGTTTTTT.

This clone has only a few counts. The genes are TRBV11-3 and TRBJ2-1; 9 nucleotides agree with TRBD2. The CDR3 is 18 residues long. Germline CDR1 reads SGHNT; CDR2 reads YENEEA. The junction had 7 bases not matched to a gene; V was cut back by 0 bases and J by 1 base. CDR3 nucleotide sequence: TGTGCCAGCAGCTTAGATCGGCTTAGCGGGAGATCCTACAATGAGCAGTTCTTC. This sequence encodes CASSLDRLSGRSYNEQFF.

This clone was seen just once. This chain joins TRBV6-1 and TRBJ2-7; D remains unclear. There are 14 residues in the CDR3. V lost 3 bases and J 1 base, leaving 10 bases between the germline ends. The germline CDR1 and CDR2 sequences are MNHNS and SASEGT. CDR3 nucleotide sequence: TGTGCCAGCAGTGATTTATTGAGATCCTACGAGCAGTACGTC. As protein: CASSDLLRSYEQYV.

CDR3 nucleotides: TGTGCCAGCAGCCAATTATCGACGGGGAACACTGAAGCTTTCTTT. Protein sequence: CASSQLSTGNTEAFF. The J gene is TRBJ1-1, the V gene TRBV14; D uncertain. The V and J ends lost 2 bases and 1 base respectively, with 11 bases between them. Germline CDR1 and CDR2: SGHDN and FVKESK. The CDR3 runs to 15 residues. Drawing the rest from reference TRBV14 and TRBJ1-1, the complete variable domain is EAGVTQFPSHSVIEKGQTVTLRCDPISGHDNLYWYRRVMGKEIKFLLHFVKESKQDESGMPNNRFLAERTGGTYSTLKVQPAELEDSGVYFCASSQLSTGNTEAFFGQGTRLTVV.

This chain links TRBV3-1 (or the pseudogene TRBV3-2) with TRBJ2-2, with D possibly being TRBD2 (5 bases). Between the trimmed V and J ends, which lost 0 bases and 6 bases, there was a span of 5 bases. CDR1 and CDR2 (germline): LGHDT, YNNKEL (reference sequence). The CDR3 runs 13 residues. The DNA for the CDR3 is TGTGCCAGCAGCCAAGAGGGAGCCGGGGAGCTGTTTTTT. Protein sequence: CASSQEGAGELFF.

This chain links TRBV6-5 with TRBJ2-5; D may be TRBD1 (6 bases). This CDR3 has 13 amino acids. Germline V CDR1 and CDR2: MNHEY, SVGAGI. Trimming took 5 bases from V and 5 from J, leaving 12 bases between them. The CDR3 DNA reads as TGTGCCAGCAGTCAGGGGACGGGGGAGACCCAGTACTTC. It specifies CASSQGTGETQYF.

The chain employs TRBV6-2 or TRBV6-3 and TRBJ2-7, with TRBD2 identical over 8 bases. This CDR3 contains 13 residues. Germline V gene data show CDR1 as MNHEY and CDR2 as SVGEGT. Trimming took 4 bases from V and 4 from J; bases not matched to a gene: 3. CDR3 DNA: TGTGCCAGCAGTTTGAGCGGGAGTTACGAGCAGTACGTC. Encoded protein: CASSLSGSYEQYV.

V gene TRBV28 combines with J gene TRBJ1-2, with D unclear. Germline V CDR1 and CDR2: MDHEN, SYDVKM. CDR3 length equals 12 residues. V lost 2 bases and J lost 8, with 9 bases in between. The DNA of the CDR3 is TGTGCCAGCAGTTTAGAGGTCTACGGCTACACCTTC. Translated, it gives CASSLEVYGYTF.

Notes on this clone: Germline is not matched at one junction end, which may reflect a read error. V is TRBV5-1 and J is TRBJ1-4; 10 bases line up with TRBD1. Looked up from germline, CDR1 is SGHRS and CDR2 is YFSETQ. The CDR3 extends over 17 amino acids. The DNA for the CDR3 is TGTGCCAGCAGCTTGAGGGGACAGGGGATAATTGGGGAAAAACTGTTTTTT. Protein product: CASSLRGQGIIGEKLFF.

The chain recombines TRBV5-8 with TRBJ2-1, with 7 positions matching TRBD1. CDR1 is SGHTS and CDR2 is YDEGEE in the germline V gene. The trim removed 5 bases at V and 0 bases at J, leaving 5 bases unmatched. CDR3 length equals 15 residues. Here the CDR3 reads CASRYRQGSYNEQFF. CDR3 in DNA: TGTGCCAGCAGATATCGACAGGGCTCCTACAATGAGCAGTTCTTC.

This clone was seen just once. The CDR3 DNA reads as TGTGCCAGCAGCGCCGTCCTAAATTCACCCCTCCACTTT. Encoded protein: CASSAVLNSPLHF. J is TRBJ1-6 and V is TRBV6-5; D is uncertain. Trimming took 6 bases from V and 7 from J, leaving 10 bases between them. CDR3 length equals 13 residues. From germline, CDR1 is MNHEY and CDR2 SVGAGI.

In DNA, the CDR3 is TGCGCCAGCAGCCAAGACCACAGGGGTTGGACCTTC. It specifies CASSQDHRGWTF. J is TRBJ1-2 and V is TRBV4-3, with TRBD1 matching over 7 bases. Trimming took 0 bases from V and 14 from J; bases not matched to a gene: 6. Germline V CDR1 and CDR2: LGHNA, YSLEER. The CDR3 runs 12 residues.

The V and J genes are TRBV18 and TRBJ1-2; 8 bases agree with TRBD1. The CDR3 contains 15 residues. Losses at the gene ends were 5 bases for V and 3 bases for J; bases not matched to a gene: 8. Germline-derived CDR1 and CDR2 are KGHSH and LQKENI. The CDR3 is CASSSGQGFDYGYTF. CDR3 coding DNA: TGTGCCAGCTCATCCGGACAGGGCTTTGACTATGGCTACACCTTC.

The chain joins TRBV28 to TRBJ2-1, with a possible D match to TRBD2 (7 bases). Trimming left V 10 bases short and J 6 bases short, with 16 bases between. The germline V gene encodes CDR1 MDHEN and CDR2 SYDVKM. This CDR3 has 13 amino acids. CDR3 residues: CATGGGAGNEQFF. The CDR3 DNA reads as TGTGCCACCGGAGGGGGGGCCGGCAATGAGCAGTTCTTC.

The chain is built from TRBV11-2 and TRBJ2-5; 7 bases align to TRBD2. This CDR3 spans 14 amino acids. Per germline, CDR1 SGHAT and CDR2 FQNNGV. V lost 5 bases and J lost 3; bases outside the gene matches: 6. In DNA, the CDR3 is TGTGCCAGCAGCCGCAACCTAGCGGAAGAGACCCAGTACTTC. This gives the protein CASSRNLAEETQYF. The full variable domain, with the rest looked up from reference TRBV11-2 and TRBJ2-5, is EAGVAQSPRYKIIEKRQSVAFWCNPISGHATLYWYQQILGQGPKLLIQFQNNGVVDDSQLPKDRFSAERLKGVDSTLKIQPAKLEDSAVYLCASSRNLAEETQYFGPGTRLLVL.

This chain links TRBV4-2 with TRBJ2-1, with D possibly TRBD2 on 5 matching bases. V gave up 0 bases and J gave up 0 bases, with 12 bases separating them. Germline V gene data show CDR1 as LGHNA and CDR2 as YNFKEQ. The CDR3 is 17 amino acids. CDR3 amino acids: CASSQDVGSASYNEQFF. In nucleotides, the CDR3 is TGTGCCAGCAGCCAAGATGTGGGTAGCGCCTCCTACAATGAGCAGTTCTTC.

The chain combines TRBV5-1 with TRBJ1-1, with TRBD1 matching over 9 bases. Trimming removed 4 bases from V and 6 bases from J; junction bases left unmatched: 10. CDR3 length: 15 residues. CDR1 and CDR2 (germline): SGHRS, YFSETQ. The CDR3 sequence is CASSLLGGQGPEAFF. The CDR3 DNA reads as TGCGCCAGCAGCCTGTTAGGAGGACAGGGGCCTGAAGCTTTCTTT.

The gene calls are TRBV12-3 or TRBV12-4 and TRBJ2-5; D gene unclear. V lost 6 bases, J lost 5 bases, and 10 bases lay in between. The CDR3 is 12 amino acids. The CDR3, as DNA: TGTGCCAGCAGCTTCTCGAGGGAGACCCAGTACTTC. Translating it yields CASSFSRETQYF.

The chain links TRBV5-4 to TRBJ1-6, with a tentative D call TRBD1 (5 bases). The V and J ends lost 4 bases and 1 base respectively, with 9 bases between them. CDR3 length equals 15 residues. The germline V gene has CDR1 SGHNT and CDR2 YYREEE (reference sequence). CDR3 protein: CASSAQASYNSPLHF. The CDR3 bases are TGTGCCAGCAGCGCACAGGCTTCCTATAATTCACCCCTCCACTTT.